One sample yielded the 19 T cell receptor beta chains listed below, sequenced in a study of OX40 agonist ivuxolimab in advanced cancers. The method was immunoSEQ multiplex PCR; TCRdb's version includes in-frame clones alone and lacks a portion of them. The sample contains roughly 72,000 clones, roughly 80% of which appear only once. The sequencing here drew on CD4+ or CD8+ T cells sorted from blood, taken in a trial of the OX40 agonist ivuxolimab. The receptors come from an adult with an advanced solid tumor such as melanoma, head and neck, liver or kidney cancer.

The rearrangement uses TRBV5-1 and TRBJ1-1, with 7 bases fitting TRBD1. This CDR3 region has 14 residues. With 7 bases clipped from V and 4 bases from J, the junction kept 10 bases outside the gene matches. The germline V gene encodes CDR1 SGHRS and CDR2 YFSETQ. The CDR3 coding sequence is TGCGCCAGCCGCTACGGGCAGGGGGGCACTGAAGCTTTCTTT. Protein product: CASRYGQGGTEAFF.

The chain is built from TRBV27 and TRBJ2-5; 8 positions match TRBD1. The DNA matches TRBJ2-7 better at its end, which makes the J call doubtful. CDR3 size: 14 residues. CDR1 MNHEY and CDR2 SMNVEV come from the germline V gene (reference sequence). CDR3 nucleotides: TGTGCCAGCAGTTCTCAGGGGGCAAGCCACGAGCAGTACTTC. Its translation: CASSSQGASHEQYF.

The chain recombines TRBV4-1 with TRBJ2-2, with D hard to call. This CDR3 spans 14 amino acids. V gave up 1 base and J gave up 0 bases, with 3 bases separating them. Germline V lookup: CDR1 MGHRA, CDR2 YSYEKL. CDR3 coding DNA: TGCGCCAGCAGCCAAGGAGCGAACACCGGGGAGCTGTTTTTT. Residues: CASSQGANTGELFF.

This sequence joins TRBV29-1 and TRBJ2-1; 13 bases match TRBD2. The CDR3 has 21 residues. V was clipped by 7 bases and J by 0 bases; unmatched bases: 21. Germline V lookup: CDR1 SQVTM, CDR2 ANQGSEA. CDR3 residues: CSDPRSLGLAGVASSYNEQFF. CDR3 in DNA: TGCAGCGATCCCCGTAGTCTTGGACTAGCGGGAGTAGCCTCCTCCTACAATGAGCAGTTCTTC.

V is TRBV4-1 and J is TRBJ1-1, with no clear D. CDR3 length equals 14 residues. Per the germline V gene, CDR1 is MGHRA and CDR2 is YSYEKL. The V end was cut by 1 base, the J end by 7 bases, with 13 bases between. The CDR3: CASSQGFRRNEAFF. DNA for the CDR3: TGCGCCAGCAGCCAAGGCTTCAGGCGCAATGAAGCTTTCTTT.

This clone was seen a single time. The chain uses TRBV11-2 and TRBJ1-2; possibly TRBD1 for D (5 bases). Germline V gene data show CDR1 as SGHAT and CDR2 as FQNNGV. The CDR3 spans 13 residues. Between the trimmed V and J ends, which lost 5 bases and 2 bases, there was a span of 9 bases. CDR3 coding DNA: TGTGCCAGCAGCCCTTCAGGGAACTATGGCTACACCTTC. Protein sequence: CASSPSGNYGYTF.

Turning to this clone: The junction departs from the called germline gene at one end, perhaps through a read error. The V and J genes are TRBV4-3 and TRBJ2-5; TRBD2 might be the D (6 bases). The CDR3 is 16 amino acids. Germline assignment: CDR1 LGHNA and CDR2 YSLEER. CDR3: CASTQNPPSVQETQYF. The CDR3 DNA reads TGCGCCAGCACCCAAAATCCCCCTAGCGTTCAAGAGACCCAGTACTTC.

This clone was counted ten times or more. The chain is built from TRBV6-1 and TRBJ2-3; TRBD2 matches 12 bases. Germline trimming cut 8 bases from V and 0 bases from J; bases unmatched to any gene: 3. There are 15 residues in the CDR3. From germline, CDR1 is MNHNS and CDR2 SASEGT. DNA of the CDR3: TGTGCCAGCCAGACTAGCGGGGGTAGCACAGATACGCAGTATTTT. This gives the protein CASQTSGGSTDTQYF.

The chain couples TRBV11-3 to TRBJ1-1; perhaps TRBD1 as D (5 bases). The CDR3 contains 15 residues. Trimming cost V 8 bases and J 11 bases, with 27 bases left between them. Germline CDR1 and CDR2: SGHNT and YENEEA. CDR3 DNA: TGTGCCAGCGGATCAGCCCTCGGACAATATGAGGGGGCTTTCTTT. It yields the protein CASGSALGQYEGAFF.

CDR3 amino acids: CALEGTGNQPQHF. The DNA for the CDR3 is TGTGCCTTGGAAGGGACAGGAAATCAGCCCCAGCATTTT. J is TRBJ1-5 and V is TRBV30, with TRBD1 identical over 8 bases. The germline V gene encodes CDR1 GTSNPN and CDR2 SVGIG (reference sequence). V trimming: 7 bases; J trimming: 4 bases; junction bases outside the gene matches: 6. The CDR3 length is 13 residues.

V is TRBV6-1 and J is TRBJ1-1; 7 nucleotides align to TRBD1. V lost 4 bases to trimming and J lost 3 bases; unmatched junction nucleotides: 5. The CDR3 covers 14 residues. Germline assignment: CDR1 MNHNS and CDR2 SASEGT. The CDR3 spells CASSGQGSYTEAFF. The CDR3 DNA sequence: TGTGCCAGCAGTGGACAGGGATCCTACACTGAAGCTTTCTTT.

The V call is TRBV10-3, the J call TRBJ2-7; D might be TRBD1 (5 bases). Germline V gives CDR1 ENHRY, CDR2 SYGVKD. Trimming stripped 0 bases from V and 5 bases from J, with 11 bases between. There are 14 residues in the CDR3. CDR3 DNA: TGTGCCATCAGTGAGTCGGTCCAGGGCCACGAGCAGTACTTC. It translates to CAISESVQGHEQYF.

A word on this clone: The sample holds other DNA sequences that translate to the same CDR3. This sequence joins TRBV6-5 and TRBJ1-5; D is uncertain. The CDR3 consists of 13 residues. Trimming stripped 4 bases from V and 4 bases from J, with 8 bases between. Germline V lookup: CDR1 MNHEY, CDR2 SVGAGI. The CDR3 loop reads CASSWALNQPQHF. Here the CDR3 DNA reads TGTGCCAGCAGTTGGGCTCTGAATCAGCCCCAGCATTTT.

V is TRBV9 and J is TRBJ2-3; tentatively, D is TRBD1 or TRBD2 (5 bases each). Germline loops: CDR1 SGDLS, CDR2 YYNGEE. This CDR3 is 14 amino acids long. Trimming removed 6 bases from V and 4 bases from J, with 15 bases in between. CDR3 amino acids: CASTITGLSDTQYF. CDR3 DNA: TGTGCCAGCACCATCACAGGACTGTCAGATACGCAGTATTTT.

This chain joins TRBV19 and TRBJ1-2, with D tentatively TRBD1 (5 bases). V was cut by 3 bases and J by 7 bases, with 12 bases left in between. This CDR3 has 13 residues. The germline V gene has CDR1 LNHDA and CDR2 SQIVND (reference sequence). CDR3 bases: TGTGCCAGTAGTATGCAGGGTTTAAGTGGCTACACCTTC. As protein: CASSMQGLSGYTF.

The gene calls are TRBV6-1 and TRBJ2-7; the D gene is possibly TRBD2 (5 bases). V was trimmed by 2 bases and J by 1 base, leaving 12 bases between them. The CDR3 length is 15 residues. From germline, CDR1 is MNHNS and CDR2 SASEGT. The CDR3 reads CASSERVGESYEQYF. Here the CDR3 DNA reads TGTGCCAGCAGTGAACGTGTCGGGGAGTCCTACGAGCAGTACTTC.

This clone came up a few times. V is TRBV10-3 and J is TRBJ2-2, with 7 nucleotides matching TRBD1. The V and J ends lost 7 bases and 4 bases, in that order; junction bases with no gene match: 9. Germline CDR1 reads ENHRY; CDR2 reads SYGVKD. This CDR3 is 15 amino acids long. The CDR3 nucleotides read TGTGCCATCACCAGGGACAGCTTAAGCACCGGGGAGCTGTTTTTT. Protein: CAITRDSLSTGELFF.

The CDR3 region is CASSLILGWTEAFF. In DNA form, the CDR3 reads TGCGCCAGCAGCTTGATTTTGGGTTGGACTGAAGCTTTCTTT. The V call is TRBV5-1, the J call TRBJ1-1, with D uncertain. CDR1 SGHRS and CDR2 YFSETQ come from the germline V gene. CDR3 length: 14 residues. Deletions cut 1 base from V and 5 bases from J, with 12 bases between.

In its sample, this clone was seen a few times. The CDR3: CAISASGAKNIQYF. The CDR3, as DNA: TGTGCCATCAGTGCATCGGGAGCCAAAAACATTCAGTACTTC. This chain connects TRBV10-3 to TRBJ2-4, with D hard to call. V was pared by 4 bases and J by 0 bases, with 7 bases between. The CDR3 has 14 residues. The germline gives CDR1 ENHRY, CDR2 SYGVKD.